This T cell receptor (beta chain) was obtained from a study of CXCR3-negative and CXCR3-positive naive CD8 T cells. The TRB libraries of cDNA were built by UMI-labeled 5' RACE. TCRdb reprocessed the 5' RACE reads and stores each CDR3 protein as one record, lacking DNA. This specimen shows 120,000 to 150,000 distinct CDR3 sequences; the ten leading clones hold about 0.3%. Regarding this clonotype: Antigen unknown.

Overall study results and limits: CXCR3-positive naive cells had more hydrophobic TRB CDR3s than CXCR3-negative naive cells.

This receptor was taken from a human donor in good health. Some clones in this sample may be carry-over from other donors' samples. The sequencing input was naive CXCR3+ CD8+ T cells from blood. As for subset: CD45RO-CCR7+CD27+CD95- naive CD8+ T cells expressing CXCR3 (TNR3+).

The CDR3 reads CASSLTSGRDEQFF. This chain joins TRBV7-7 and TRBJ2-1; the D call of TRBD2 rests on TCRdb alone, since no DNA is present to check it. Germline lookup yields CDR1 SSHAT and CDR2 FNYEAQ (reference sequence). The CDR3 has 14 residues.